Listed below are T cell receptor beta chains from one sample, sequenced in a study of shared clonotypes between healthy human individuals. Libraries were prepared by immunoSEQ multiplex PCR; TCRdb keeps only in-frame clonotypes and omits some of them. The data contain approximately 2,000,000 clones, roughly 90% of them seen just once; the ten biggest clones take up roughly 0.34%. The sample taken for sequencing was naive CD4+ T cells from PBMCs. These receptor sequences come from a man younger than 35 in good health. Some clones in this sample may be carry-over from other donors' samples. Both conserved end residues are part of each CDR3. D genes are given only for firm matches. Clone size is shown for a subset of rows, as once, few, many or a class of expanded clone.

D gene: -
V gene: TRBV6-6
J gene: TRBJ1-5
clone size: few
CDR3 DNA: TGTGCCAGCAGACGGCTGGGTCAGCCCCAGCATTTT
CDR3 protein: CASRRLGQPQHF

D gene: -
V gene: TRBV5-8
J gene: TRBJ2-7
clone size: -
CDR3 DNA: TGTGCCAGCAGCTTGGGACAGGTTATCTACGAGCAGTACTTC
CDR3 protein: CASSLGQVIYEQYF

D gene: TRBD1
V gene: TRBV30
J gene: TRBJ2-4
clone size: once
CDR3 DNA: TGTGCCTGGAGTGTAGGCAGGGGGCTTGGGGTTCAGTACTTC
CDR3 protein: CAWSVGRGLGVQYF

D gene: -
V gene: TRBV4-2
J gene: TRBJ1-5
clone size: few
CDR3 DNA: TGTGCCAGCAGCGACGACAGGAGCAATCAGCCCCAGCATTTT
CDR3 protein: CASSDDRSNQPQHF

D gene: TRBD1
V gene: TRBV29-1
J gene: TRBJ2-7
clone size: once
CDR3 DNA: TGCAGCGTTGCTGGACAGGGGGCCTACGAGCAGTACTTC
CDR3 protein: CSVAGQGAYEQYF

D gene: -
V gene: TRBV30
J gene: TRBJ1-1
clone size: -
CDR3 DNA: TGTGCCTGGGGCCGAGACACTGAAGCTTTCTTT
CDR3 protein: CAWGRDTEAFF

D gene: -
V gene: TRBV29-1
J gene: TRBJ1-1
clone size: -
CDR3 DNA: TGCAGCGTGGATACATGGAACACTGAAGCTTTCTTT
CDR3 protein: CSVDTWNTEAFF

D gene: -
V gene: TRBV11-3
J gene: TRBJ2-1
clone size: -
CDR3 DNA: TGTGCCAGCAGCTTAGGGACAGAATACAATGAGCAGTTCTTC
CDR3 protein: CASSLGTEYNEQFF

D gene: -
V gene: TRBV30
J gene: TRBJ1-1
clone size: -
CDR3 DNA: TGTGCCTGGTCGATGGACGAACCCTTTGAAGCTTTCTTT
CDR3 protein: CAWSMDEPFEAFF

D gene: -
V gene: TRBV28
J gene: TRBJ1-2
clone size: -
CDR3 DNA: TGTGCCAGCAGTTTTTACCCCGGCGGCTACACCTTC
CDR3 protein: CASSFYPGGYTF

D gene: -
V gene: TRBV27
J gene: TRBJ1-6
clone size: -
CDR3 DNA: TGTGCCAGCAGTTCTGGGAGCTCCTATAATTCACCCCTCCACTTT
CDR3 protein: CASSSGSSYNSPLHF

D gene: TRBD1
V gene: TRBV7-3
J gene: TRBJ2-2
clone size: -
CDR3 DNA: TGTGCCAGCAGCTTCATAGGGGGCAATAGCGGGGAGCTGTTTTTT
CDR3 protein: CASSFIGGNSGELFF

D gene: -
V gene: TRBV7-9
J gene: TRBJ2-2
clone size: -
CDR3 DNA: TGTGCCAGCAGCCCAGGCCCCCGCGCGGGACTCTTCACCGGGGAGCTGTTTTTT
CDR3 protein: CASSPGPRAGLFTGELFF

D gene: -
V gene: TRBV30
J gene: TRBJ1-5
clone size: -
CDR3 DNA: TGTGCCTGGAGTCTTAGCAATCAGCCCCAGCATTTT
CDR3 protein: CAWSLSNQPQHF

D gene: -
V gene: TRBV29-1
J gene: TRBJ2-2
clone size: -
CDR3 DNA: TGCAGCGTTCGGTCCCCGGAGCCCACCGGGGAGCTGTTTTTT
CDR3 protein: CSVRSPEPTGELFF

D gene: -
V gene: TRBV5-1
J gene: TRBJ2-2
clone size: -
CDR3 DNA: TGCGCCAGCAGCCTCCAGGGAGCCGGGGAGCTGTTTTTT
CDR3 protein: CASSLQGAGELFF

D gene: TRBD1
V gene: TRBV27
J gene: TRBJ1-2
clone size: -
CDR3 DNA: TGTGCCAGCAGTCTCGGGGGGGGACAGGGCCTCTATGGCTACACCTTC
CDR3 protein: CASSLGGGQGLYGYTF

D gene: -
V gene: TRBV7-8
J gene: TRBJ2-7
clone size: -
CDR3 DNA: TGTGCCAGCACTTCTAACGAGCAGTACTTC
CDR3 protein: CASTSNEQYF

D gene: -
V gene: TRBV12-1
J gene: TRBJ1-2
clone size: -
CDR3 DNA: TGTGCCAGCAGCTGGTCCGGGACAGCCAGTTTCTATGGCTACACCTTC
CDR3 protein: CASSWSGTASFYGYTF

D gene: -
V gene: TRBV6-6
J gene: TRBJ1-3
clone size: -
CDR3 DNA: TGTGCCAGCAGTTACGCGGCGGGGGCCACTGGAAACACCATATATTTT
CDR3 protein: CASSYAAGATGNTIYF

D gene: -
V gene: TRBV5-8
J gene: TRBJ1-3
clone size: -
CDR3 DNA: TGTGCCAGCAGCTTGAGAGGGTTCTCTGGAAACACCATATATTTT
CDR3 protein: CASSLRGFSGNTIYF

D gene: TRBD1
V gene: TRBV28
J gene: TRBJ1-4
clone size: -
CDR3 DNA: TGTGCCAGCAGTCCAGGGGGCGGTGAAGAAAAACTGTTTTTT
CDR3 protein: CASSPGGGEEKLFF

D gene: -
V gene: TRBV7-9
J gene: TRBJ2-7
clone size: -
CDR3 DNA: TGTGCCAGCAGCTCCGGGAGAGGTGCGGGCGACGAGCAGTACTTC
CDR3 protein: CASSSGRGAGDEQYF

D gene: -
V gene: TRBV28
J gene: TRBJ1-2
clone size: once
CDR3 DNA: TGTGCCAGCAGCCCGGGGGGGGGAAGCTATGGCTACACCTTC
CDR3 protein: CASSPGGGSYGYTF

D gene: -
V gene: TRBV15
J gene: TRBJ1-5
clone size: -
CDR3 DNA: TGTGCCACCAGCAGAGATCGGCAGAAGAGTCAGCCCCAGCATTTT
CDR3 protein: CATSRDRQKSQPQHF

D gene: -
V gene: TRBV28
J gene: TRBJ1-3
clone size: -
CDR3 DNA: TGTGCCAGCAGTTTACCGAGTGGGGGCTCTGGAAACACCATATATTTT
CDR3 protein: CASSLPSGGSGNTIYF

D gene: -
V gene: TRBV7-2
J gene: TRBJ1-2
clone size: -
CDR3 DNA: TGTGCCAGCAGCTTGGAAGGCTATGGCTACACCTTC
CDR3 protein: CASSLEGYGYTF

D gene: -
V gene: TRBV5-1
J gene: TRBJ2-3
clone size: -
CDR3 DNA: TGCGCCAGCCAAGGACAGTCGGTGTGGGTGGATACGCAGTATTTT
CDR3 protein: CASQGQSVWVDTQYF

D gene: -
V gene: TRBV5-1
J gene: TRBJ2-2
clone size: -
CDR3 DNA: TGCGCCAGCAGCATAGTGGCGAACACCGGGGAGCTGTTTTTT
CDR3 protein: CASSIVANTGELFF

D gene: TRBD1
V gene: TRBV5-1
J gene: TRBJ2-1
clone size: once
CDR3 DNA: TGCGCCAGCAGCTCCGACAGGGTCCCCTACAATGAGCAGTTCTTC
CDR3 protein: CASSSDRVPYNEQFF

D gene: TRBD1
V gene: TRBV11-2
J gene: TRBJ1-5
clone size: -
CDR3 DNA: TGTGCCAGCAGCAAAGGACAGGGGGCGAGCAATCAGCCCCAGCATTTT
CDR3 protein: CASSKGQGASNQPQHF

D gene: -
V gene: TRBV5-1
J gene: TRBJ2-1
clone size: -
CDR3 DNA: TGCGCCAGCAGCTTGGCGGCGGCGAGCTCCTACAATGAGCAGTTCTTC
CDR3 protein: CASSLAAASSYNEQFF

D gene: TRBD1
V gene: TRBV18
J gene: TRBJ2-7
clone size: -
CDR3 DNA: TGTGCCAGCTCACCAGGGCCAGGGGGCACCACCTACGAGCAGTACTTC
CDR3 protein: CASSPGPGGTTYEQYF

D gene: TRBD2
V gene: TRBV28
J gene: TRBJ2-2
clone size: once
CDR3 DNA: TGTGCCAGCACCTCGGGGGGACTCGGGACCGGGGAGCTGTTTTTT
CDR3 protein: CASTSGGLGTGELFF

D gene: -
V gene: TRBV28
J gene: TRBJ1-5
clone size: -
CDR3 DNA: TGTGCCAGTCTGGGGGGCAGCGGCAATCAGCCCCAGCATTTT
CDR3 protein: CASLGGSGNQPQHF

D gene: -
V gene: TRBV11-2
J gene: TRBJ1-1
clone size: -
CDR3 DNA: TGTGCCAGCAGCTTAGTCTCTTCGGGAACTGAAGCTTTCTTT
CDR3 protein: CASSLVSSGTEAFF

D gene: -
V gene: TRBV28
J gene: TRBJ2-2
clone size: -
CDR3 DNA: TGTGCCAGCAGTTTACAAGGGACCGGGGAGCTGTTTTTT
CDR3 protein: CASSLQGTGELFF

D gene: TRBD1
V gene: TRBV9
J gene: TRBJ2-7
clone size: -
CDR3 DNA: TGTGCCAGCAGCGTAGAAGGGGGCGCAACCTACGAGCAGTACTTC
CDR3 protein: CASSVEGGATYEQYF

D gene: TRBD2
V gene: TRBV7-7
J gene: TRBJ2-5
clone size: -
CDR3 DNA: TGTGCCAGCAGCTTGCAAGGGCTAGCGGGAGTAGAGACCCAGTACTTC
CDR3 protein: CASSLQGLAGVETQYF

D gene: -
V gene: TRBV6-6
J gene: TRBJ2-4
clone size: -
CDR3 DNA: TGTGCCAGCAGCCCAAGGTTGCAGGACCTCAAAAACATTCAGTACTTC
CDR3 protein: CASSPRLQDLKNIQYF

D gene: TRBD1
V gene: TRBV6-1
J gene: TRBJ2-5
clone size: -
CDR3 DNA: TGTGCCAGCAAAGAGACAGGGGGCAAAGAGACCCAGTACTTC
CDR3 protein: CASKETGGKETQYF

D gene: TRBD1
V gene: TRBV28
J gene: TRBJ1-2
clone size: -
CDR3 DNA: TGTGCCAGCAGCATTACAGGGGGAAGTGGCTACACCTTC
CDR3 protein: CASSITGGSGYTF

D gene: TRBD2
V gene: TRBV5-1
J gene: TRBJ2-1
clone size: -
CDR3 DNA: TGCGCCAGCAGCTTGGCAATGGCGGGAGGAGGGGGTGAGCAGTTCTTC
CDR3 protein: CASSLAMAGGGGEQFF

D gene: TRBD1
V gene: TRBV5-1
J gene: TRBJ1-1
clone size: -
CDR3 DNA: TGCGCCAGCAGCGCCTCTCAAGGGGGCTTAGACACTGAAGCTTTCTTT
CDR3 protein: CASSASQGGLDTEAFF

D gene: TRBD2
V gene: TRBV18
J gene: TRBJ2-5
clone size: -
CDR3 DNA: TGTGCCAGCTCACAAACTAGCGGGACCACCCAAGAGACCCAGTACTTC
CDR3 protein: CASSQTSGTTQETQYF

D gene: TRBD1
V gene: TRBV2
J gene: TRBJ2-1
clone size: -
CDR3 DNA: TGTGCCAGCACCCGAGGGGAGACAGGGGCACAGTCGGGCTACAATGAGCAGTTCTTC
CDR3 protein: CASTRGETGAQSGYNEQFF

D gene: -
V gene: TRBV19
J gene: TRBJ2-7
clone size: -
CDR3 DNA: TGTGCCAGTAGTATCCGGACAGTGAGCTCCTACGAGCAGTACTTC
CDR3 protein: CASSIRTVSSYEQYF

D gene: -
V gene: TRBV4-2
J gene: TRBJ2-1
clone size: -
CDR3 DNA: TGTGCCAGCAACACGGCGGCGGAGAATGAGCAGTTCTTC
CDR3 protein: CASNTAAENEQFF